This record covers a single TCR beta chain. A much more abundant neighbour one base away suggests this may be a read error. The sample is drawn from a study of patients and donors after allogeneic stem cell transplantation. Germline V gene lookup returns CDR1 LGHDT and CDR2 YNNKEL (reference sequence). This CDR3 is 16 amino acids long. Trimming removed 1 base at V and 7 bases at J, with 17 bases between. MiXCR, applied by TCRdb to the RT-PCR reads, yields one record per CDR3 protein. Seen here are fewer than 12,000 distinct CDR3 sequences, 22% observed once, and the top ten hold roughly 49%. Source material: blood, either unsorted or a sorted T cell fraction (not recorded which). The source of this sequence is a human donor who was either an allogeneic HSCT recipient or a stem cell or donor lymphocyte infusion donor (not recorded which). It is not recorded whose cells these are; they may come from a transplant donor. The chain recombines TRBV3-1 with TRBJ1-5; TRBD1 is a possible D gene (5 bases). The CDR3 coding sequence is TGTGCCAGCAGCCAAGGAATTCGGGGGGGTGGGCAGCCCCAGCATTTT. As protein: CASSQGIRGGGQPQHF. Combining the CDR3 with reference TRBV3-1 and TRBJ1-5 gives the whole variable domain DTAVSQTPKYLVTQMGNDKSIKCEQNLGHDTMYWYKQDSKKFLKIMFSYNNKELIINETVPNRFSPKSPDKAHLNLHINSLELGDSAVYFCASSQGIRGGGQPQHFGDGTRLSIL.